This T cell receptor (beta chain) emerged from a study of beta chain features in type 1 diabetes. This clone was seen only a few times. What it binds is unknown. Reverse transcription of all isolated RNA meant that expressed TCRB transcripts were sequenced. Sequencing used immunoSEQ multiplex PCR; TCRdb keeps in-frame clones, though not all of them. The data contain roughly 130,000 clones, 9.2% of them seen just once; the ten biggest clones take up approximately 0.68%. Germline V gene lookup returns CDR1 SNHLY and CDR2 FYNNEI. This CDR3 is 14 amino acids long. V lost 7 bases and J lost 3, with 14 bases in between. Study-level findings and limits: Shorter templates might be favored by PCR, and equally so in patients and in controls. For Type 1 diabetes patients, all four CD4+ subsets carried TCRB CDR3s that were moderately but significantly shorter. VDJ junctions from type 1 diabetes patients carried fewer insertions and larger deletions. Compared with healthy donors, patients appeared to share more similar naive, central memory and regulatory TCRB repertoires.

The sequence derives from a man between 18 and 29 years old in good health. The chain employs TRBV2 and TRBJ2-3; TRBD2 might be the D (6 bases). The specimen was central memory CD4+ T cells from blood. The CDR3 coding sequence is TGTGCCAGCAATTGGGGTGGGAGGACAGATACGCAGTATTTT. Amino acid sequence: CASNWGGRTDTQYF.